This T cell receptor beta chain was sequenced during a study of cytomegalovirus exposure and HLA in healthy donors. The study ran its PCR with 60 Vbeta and 13 Jbeta primers. TCRdb keeps only in-frame clones here, not all; method: immunoSEQ multiplex PCR. The sample carries 80,000 to 90,000 clones, approximately 79% recorded once. Germline CDR1 is SQVTM and CDR2 is ANQGSEA. The CDR3 totals 15 residues. V lost 4 bases to trimming and J lost 5 bases; unmatched junction nucleotides: 9. The chain combines TRBV29-1 with TRBJ1-1; the match to TRBD1 covers 11 bases. The receptor's source is a man aged 25-40 years in good health and CMV-seronegative. Sequenced material: PBMCs. The CDR3: CSVGSGQGAGTEAFF. CDR3 DNA: TGCAGCGTTGGGAGCGGACAGGGGGCTGGGACTGAAGCTTTCTTT.